This TCR beta chain originates from a study of T cell responses to AZD1222 COVID-19 vaccine. Study-wide points: Spike-specific TCRs gained breadth and depth after people received two AZD1222 doses.

With regard to this clone: The target antigen is unknown.

V was pared by 5 bases and J by 10 bases, with 9 bases between. This CDR3 is 12 amino acids long. In germline, CDR1 is MNHEY, CDR2 SVGAGI. Sequencing was performed with immunoSEQ multiplex PCR; in TCRdb, only in-frame clones are kept and a portion is missing. The table includes around 100,000 clones, approximately 93% detected once. This TCR was recovered from an adult in good health. The rearrangement links TRBV6-5 to TRBJ1-6; D is ambiguous. The sequences come from peripheral blood, collected on day 0 of AZD1222 vaccination. The CDR3 DNA follows: TGTGCCAGCAGTCCCCGGAGGTCACCCCTCCACTTT. It yields the protein CASSPRRSPLHF.